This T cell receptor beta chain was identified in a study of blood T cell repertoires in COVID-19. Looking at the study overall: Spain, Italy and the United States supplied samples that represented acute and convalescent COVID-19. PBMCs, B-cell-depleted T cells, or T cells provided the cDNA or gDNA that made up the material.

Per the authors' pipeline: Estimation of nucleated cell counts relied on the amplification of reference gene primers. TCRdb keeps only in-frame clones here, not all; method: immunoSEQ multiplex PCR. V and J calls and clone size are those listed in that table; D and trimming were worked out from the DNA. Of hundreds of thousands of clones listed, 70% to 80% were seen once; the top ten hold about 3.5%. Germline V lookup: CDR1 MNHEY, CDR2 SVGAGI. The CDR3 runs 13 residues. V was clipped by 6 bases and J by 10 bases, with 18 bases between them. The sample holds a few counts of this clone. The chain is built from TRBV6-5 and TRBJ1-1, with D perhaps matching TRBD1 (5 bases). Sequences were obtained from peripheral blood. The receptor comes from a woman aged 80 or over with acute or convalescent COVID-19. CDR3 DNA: TGTGCCAGCAGCGCGTCGGGGGAGAGGGGAGCTTTCTTT. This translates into CASSASGERGAFF.